One sample yielded the 21 T cell receptor beta chains listed below, sequenced in a study of beta chain features in type 1 diabetes. The investigators reverse transcribed all of the isolated RNA, so they sequenced expressed TCRB transcripts. The repertoire was sequenced with immunoSEQ multiplex PCR; TCRdb's copy has only in-frame clones and lacks some. There are around 150,000 clones in the sample; 7.5% to 10% occur only once, and about 0.6% lies in the top ten. The sample comprised central memory CD4+ T cells from blood. Source of these receptors: a man aged 18 to 29 in good health.

V and J are TRBV28 and TRBJ1-1; no reliable D call. CDR1 is MDHEN, CDR2 SYDVKM, per germline. The CDR3 spans 12 residues. V lost 7 bases to trimming and J lost 8 bases, with 14 bases between them. CDR3 in DNA: TGTGCCAGCAAAACGGGTGGTGCGGAAGCTTTCTTT. Encoded protein: CASKTGGAEAFF.

In its sample, this clone was seen a few times. V and J are TRBV7-3 and TRBJ2-1; TRBD1 aligns across 8 bases. After removal of 5 bases from V and 4 bases from J, the junction contained 7 bases not matched to a gene. The CDR3 runs to 15 residues. Germline V CDR1 and CDR2: SGHTA, FQGTGA. As DNA, the CDR3 is TGTGCCAGCAGCCCCAATACAGGGGGATACAATGAGCAGTTCTTC. Amino acid sequence: CASSPNTGGYNEQFF.

The chain joins TRBV18 to TRBJ2-6, with 8 bases aligning to TRBD2. The CDR3 length is 19 residues. Germline lookup yields CDR1 KGHSH and CDR2 LQKENI. V trimming: 2 bases; J trimming: 4 bases; junction bases outside the gene matches: 13. The CDR3 region has the DNA TGTGCCAGCTCACCATTTTCGCCCGGGGGGGCCGCGGGGGCCAACGTCCTGACTTTC. Translation gives CASSPFSPGGAAGANVLTF.

This clone was seen only a few times. The rearrangement links TRBV18 to TRBJ2-3; D not resolved. Trimming stripped 0 bases from V and 2 bases from J, with 9 bases between. Germline V lookup: CDR1 KGHSH, CDR2 LQKENI. The CDR3 contains 15 residues. DNA of the CDR3: TGTGCCAGCTCACCACCGAACAGTGACACAGATACGCAGTATTTT. Its protein is CASSPPNSDTDTQYF.

The gene calls are TRBV28 and TRBJ2-1; 9 bases are shared with TRBD2. The V gene's germline CDR1 is MDHEN and CDR2 SYDVKM. V lost 11 bases to trimming and J lost 6 bases; unmatched junction nucleotides: 5. The CDR3 has 12 residues. In nucleotides, the CDR3 is TGTGCCGGAGGGACTAGCTTCAATGAGCAGTTCTTC. As protein: CAGGTSFNEQFF.

This clone was seen more than once but under ten times. The V call is TRBV27, the J call TRBJ2-7, with D perhaps matching TRBD1 (6 bases). CDR3 size: 13 residues. Germline values: CDR1 MNHEY, CDR2 SMNVEV (reference sequence). V was clipped by 6 bases and J by 3 bases, with 12 bases between them. Here the CDR3 reads CASRTLDSYEQYF. The CDR3 nucleotides read TGTGCCAGCAGAACCTTGGACAGCTACGAGCAGTACTTC.

The V gene is TRBV11-2, the J gene TRBJ2-2; 7 bases are a match to TRBD2. V lost 5 bases, J lost 2 bases, and 17 bases stayed unmatched. CDR1 is SGHAT and CDR2 is FQNNGV in the germline V gene. This CDR3 is built from 19 residues. CDR3 in amino acids: CASSEAFGIWGGNTGELFF. CDR3 DNA: TGTGCCAGCAGCGAAGCGTTCGGCATATGGGGGGGTAACACCGGGGAGCTGTTTTTT.

The chain combines TRBV7-2 with TRBJ2-7; 7 positions match TRBD2. The V segment lost 0 bases and the J segment 6 bases; nucleotides outside the gene matches: 5. The CDR3 runs to 14 residues. The germline V gene encodes CDR1 SGHTA and CDR2 FQGNSA. In DNA form, the CDR3 reads TGTGCCAGCAGCTTAGCGCGGGAGCAGCGCGAGCAGTACTTC. This encodes CASSLAREQREQYF.

This clone has a handful of counts. The CDR3 loop is CASSSWTGTTF. CDR3 DNA sequence: TGTGCCAGCAGTTCCTGGACAGGGACGACCTTC. The chain combines TRBV6-5 with TRBJ1-2; 8 bases are a match to TRBD1. Per the germline V gene, CDR1 is MNHEY and CDR2 is SVGAGI. The CDR3 contains 11 residues. Trimming cost V 4 bases and J 14 bases; bases outside gene matches: 6.

This clone was observed once. The junction shows a germline mismatch at one end, possibly a read error. The DNA of the CDR3 is TGTGCCAGCAGCGGGCCTCTTGGACAGGGGCCTGAGGGGTTT. Translating gives CASSGPLGQGPEGF. The chain carries TRBV9 and TRBJ1-1, with 9 bases fitting TRBD1. CDR1 and CDR2 from the germline V gene are SGDLS and YYNGEE. This CDR3 spans 14 amino acids.

For this clone: Just one base apart from a much larger clone, this may be a read error. The sample carries other DNA sequences with the same CDR3. The chain recombines TRBV28 with TRBJ2-7, with 7 bases lining up with TRBD2. The germline V gene has CDR1 MDHEN and CDR2 SYDVKM. This CDR3 region has 15 residues. DNA for the CDR3: TGTGCTAGCAGTGGGAGCGGGACTTACTCCTACGAGCAGTACTTC. Translation: CASSGSGTYSYEQYF.

This clone was detected a few times. The rearrangement joins TRBV5-5 to TRBJ1-1, with D perhaps matching TRBD1 (6 bases). V lost 4 bases, J lost 8 bases, and 21 bases lay in between. From germline, CDR1 is SGHKS and CDR2 YYEKEE (reference sequence). CDR3 length equals 15 residues. Written as DNA, the CDR3 is TGTGCCAGCAGCCCTACAGGGCTCGCGGTCTGGGAAGCTTTCTTT. It is translated as CASSPTGLAVWEAFF.

This clone was picked up a small number of times. The CDR3 DNA reads TGTGCCAGTAGCCCCCGTGACAGTTTGAGCTCCTACGAGCAGTACTTC. This encodes CASSPRDSLSSYEQYF. V gene TRBV19 combines with J gene TRBJ2-7; a possible D gene is TRBD1 (5 bases). The V end lost 6 bases, the J end lost 0 bases, and 18 bases lay between the germline ends. CDR3 length: 16 residues. Germline V gene sequence: CDR1 LNHDA, CDR2 SQIVND (reference sequence).

This chain connects TRBV5-4 to TRBJ2-5, with D perhaps matching TRBD1 (6 bases). Germline values: CDR1 SGHNT, CDR2 YYREEE (reference sequence). The CDR3 has 15 residues. V was cut by 2 bases and J by 1 base, with 12 bases left in between. CDR3 in amino acids: CASSLETGFQETQYF. The CDR3 DNA reads as TGTGCCAGCAGCTTAGAGACAGGCTTCCAAGAGACCCAGTACTTC. The complete variable domain, with remaining parts taken from reference TRBV5-4 and TRBJ2-5, reads ETGVTQSPTHLIKTRGQQVTLRCSSQSGHNTVSWYQQALGQGPQFIFQYYREEENGRGNFPPRFSGLQFPNYSSELNVNALELDDSALYLCASSLETGFQETQYFGPGTRLLVL.

This clone was detected a few times. This chain links TRBV19 with TRBJ1-2; 8 positions agree with TRBD1. V lost 7 bases and J lost 2; bases outside the gene matches: 3. Germline V CDR1 and CDR2: LNHDA, SQIVND (reference sequence). This CDR3 has 13 residues. CDR3 sequence reads: CASTQGANYGYTF. As DNA, the CDR3 is TGTGCCAGTACGCAGGGGGCGAACTATGGCTACACCTTC.

There are a few counts of this clone. The rearrangement links TRBV5-1 to TRBJ1-4; D not certain. The CDR3 has 13 residues. Germline CDR1 SGHRS, CDR2 YFSETQ. The V end lost 2 bases, the J end lost 4 bases, and 6 bases lay between the germline ends. CDR3 protein: CASSLNGNEKLFF. CDR3 DNA sequence: TGCGCCAGCAGCTTAAACGGTAATGAAAAACTGTTTTTT.

This clone was seen a handful of times. The V call is TRBV10-3, the J call TRBJ2-7; D might be TRBD1 (5 bases). Germline V gene data show CDR1 as ENHRY and CDR2 as SYGVKD. V was cut by 3 bases and J by 6 bases, with 15 bases left in between. This CDR3 comprises 14 residues. The CDR3 reads CAISDGQGFGEQYF. CDR3 DNA: TGTGCCATCAGTGATGGCCAGGGTTTTGGCGAGCAGTACTTC.

This chain uses TRBV5-4 with TRBJ1-4; perhaps TRBD1 as D (6 bases). CDR3 length: 15 amino acids. Germline V lookup: CDR1 SGHNT, CDR2 YYREEE (reference sequence). V was cut by 5 bases and J by 5 bases, with 16 bases left in between. The CDR3 spells CASSRGGGLNEKLFF. CDR3 bases: TGTGCCAGCAGTAGGGGGGGCGGCTTGAATGAAAAACTGTTTTTT. Variable domain in full (rest from reference TRBV5-4 and TRBJ1-4): ETGVTQSPTHLIKTRGQQVTLRCSSQSGHNTVSWYQQALGQGPQFIFQYYREEENGRGNFPPRFSGLQFPNYSSELNVNALELDDSALYLCASSRGGGLNEKLFFGSGTQLSVL.

This clone was counted at least ten times. The chain has TRBV7-9 and TRBJ2-7; 7 positions agree with TRBD2. The germline V gene encodes CDR1 SEHNR and CDR2 FQNEAQ (reference sequence). CDR3 length: 17 amino acids. V shed 0 bases and J 2 bases; nucleotides not matched to a gene: 10. This CDR3 is CASSLAKELAQTYEQYF. The CDR3 bases are TGTGCCAGCAGCTTAGCGAAGGAACTAGCGCAGACCTACGAGCAGTACTTC.

This clone came up many times. The chain couples TRBV30 to TRBJ1-2; no definite D call. The V and J ends lost 0 bases and 11 bases respectively, with 19 bases between them. The germline V gene encodes CDR1 GTSNPN and CDR2 SVGIG (reference sequence). CDR3 size: 14 residues. The CDR3 protein is CAWSVHLADGGYTF. The DNA for the CDR3 is TGTGCCTGGAGTGTACATTTGGCAGATGGAGGTTACACCTTC.

The chain employs TRBV5-1 and TRBJ1-1; 7 bases line up with TRBD1. Germline CDR1 SGHRS, CDR2 YFSETQ. J gave up 6 bases and V 5 bases, and 10 bases lay outside the gene matches. This CDR3 contains 14 residues. CDR3 nucleotides: TGCGCCAGCAGTTATGCGACAGGGAGTCCTGAAGCTTTCTTT. It translates to CASSYATGSPEAFF.